This section outlines one T cell receptor beta chain sequence together with its context. No cognate antigen has been identified for it. Base qualities are not at hand, and no much larger clone is one base apart. PBMCs were isolated by Ficoll-Paque density gradient centrifugation. These data come from a study of T-cell memory formation after mild COVID-19 (dated by TCRdb to the early 2020s). Study-level background: Most TCR sequence clusters were specific to one of the two donors. The cohort was made up of two young adult volunteers, one female and one male, who were previously healthy. In two donors, T-cell clones that expanded and contracted after mild COVID-19 were followed by sequencing TCRalpha and TCRbeta repertoires longitudinally. Broader findings and caveats from the paper: Whether the second-wave clones peaking on day 37 were SARS-CoV-2 specific was not confirmed. Contracting CD4+ clones turned up mainly in the CM and EM memory subsets, whereas EMRA was where CD8+ clones were enriched. Some responding clones were detected in pre-infection memory, suggesting pre-existing cross-reactive memory T cells joined the SARS-CoV-2 response. The study included only a couple of mild cases, and larger cohorts that include severe cases with pre-infection samples were judged to be necessary. Clones contracting from day 15 to 85 had balanced CD4/CD8 phenotypes, while a second wave expanding from day 15 to 37 was biased towards CD4+.

Reads for this sample came from an Illumina NovaSeq 6000. cDNA libraries for TCRalpha and TCRbeta were prepared by 5'RACE using constant-segment primers, with sample barcodes and unique molecular identifiers added. RNA was extracted from every sample with Trizol reagent. Amplification of the libraries took two PCR steps, and the second step added a second sample barcode plus Illumina TruSeq adapters. Sequencing of libraries was performed on an Illumina NovaSeq with 2 x 150 bp paired-end reads. The authors' pipeline ran thus. The reads were demultiplexed and collapsed into UMI-guided consensus sequences using migec v1.2.7. Using mixcr v2.1.11, UMI consensuses were aligned to TRA and TRB V and J templates and then assembled into clonotypes. A clonotype was counted as expanded or contracted only if both edgeR and NoisET called the change significant, with noise models trained on biological replicates. For edgeR calls, a false discovery rate-adjusted p below 0.01 and a log2 fold-change threshold of 1 were applied. As an exploratory analysis of dynamics, PCA with hierarchical clustering was applied to max-normalized trajectories of the 1000 most abundant clonotypes. Separately sequenced CD4+ and CD8+ repertoires were used to assign a CD4 or CD8 phenotype to each responding clone. The raw public data were reprocessed by TCRdb itself: fastp quality trimming at Q25, MiXCR clonotype calling, in-frame beta chains only. Rows are unified per CDR3 protein, each entry keeping the most common DNA and genes. The V and J calls shown here were made by TCRdb, not taken from the authors' results. Counted in this sample were 110,000 to 150,000 distinct CDR3 sequences; 14% of them appeared once. The ten largest clones add up to approximately 30% of the sample.

Counted from cysteine to phenylalanine, this CDR3 has 14 amino acids. The read is trimmed to its CDR3 DNA, 42 bases read in frame from base 1. Via the germline V gene (reference sequence), CDR1 is DFQATT and CDR2 SNEGSKA. V and J are truncated by 0 bases and 5 bases respectively, leaving an intervening sequence of 14 bases. The receptor was isolated from an adult woman who had mild COVID-19 (a few samples of this study predate the infection). The sample titles of this study are shuffled in the database, so cell type and time point are left out; the donor was told from shared clones. Sequenced sample: PBMCs or a T cell subset sorted from them (not recorded which). The rearranged segments are TRBV20-1 and TRBJ2-7; no confident D gene assignment can be made. In nucleotides, the sequence is TGCAGTGCTAGAGATCCCCTCTATTATGACGAGCAGTACTTC. This encodes CSARDPLYYDEQYF.